These 12 T cell receptor beta chains came from one sample sequenced in a study of blood T cell repertoires in COVID-19. The protocol was immunoSEQ multiplex PCR, while the TCRdb copy is restricted to in-frame clones and leaves out a portion. This sample has 80,000 to 100,000 clones; over 70% occur once, and the top ten carry approximately 24%. The sequencing sample was made of peripheral blood. All receptors come from a man aged 65 to 79 with acute or convalescent COVID-19.

The rearrangement links TRBV9 to TRBJ2-7; 7 nucleotides match TRBD1. The V and J ends lost 3 bases and 7 bases, in that order; junction bases with no gene match: 16. This CDR3 has 16 amino acids. Germline V CDR1 and CDR2: SGDLS, YYNGEE. The CDR3 spells CASSDKDRSLRGEQYF. The DNA of the CDR3 is TGTGCCAGCAGCGACAAGGACAGGAGTTTACGAGGGGAGCAGTACTTC.

The chain recombines TRBV29-1 with TRBJ1-1; D uncertain. Germline V gene lookup returns CDR1 SQVTM and CDR2 ANQGSEA. The CDR3 is made up of 14 amino acids. V dropped 4 bases and J dropped 1 base, with 13 bases sitting between them. The DNA for the CDR3 is TGCAGCGTTGTCCCGAGACACTCGAACACTGAAGCTTTCTTT. Its translation: CSVVPRHSNTEAFF.

This clone showed up just a few times. The chain couples TRBV6-5 to TRBJ2-2, with TRBD2 identical over 7 bases. After removal of 5 bases from V and 2 bases from J, the junction contained 5 bases not matched to a gene. This CDR3 is built from 15 residues. The germline V gene has CDR1 MNHEY and CDR2 SVGAGI. Here the CDR3 reads CASSRLTSNTGELFF. CDR3 bases: TGTGCCAGCAGTCGCCTGACTAGCAACACCGGGGAGCTGTTTTTT.

This chain links TRBV25-1 with TRBJ2-3, with D tentatively TRBD1 (6 bases). Looked up from germline, CDR1 is MGHDK and CDR2 is SYGVNS. Trimming cost V 4 bases and J 5 bases, with 16 bases left between them. This CDR3 has 15 amino acids. The CDR3 sequence is CASSAGALFGDTQYF. The CDR3 DNA is TGTGCCAGCAGTGCAGGGGCCCTTTTTGGAGATACGCAGTATTTT.

The rearrangement joins TRBV6-5 to TRBJ1-3; 7 bases are shared with TRBD1. CDR1 and CDR2 (germline): MNHEY, SVGAGI. V dropped 7 bases and J dropped 0; count of bases not matched to a gene: 6. This CDR3 is built from 15 residues. The CDR3 loop reads CASKRDSGSGNTIYF. Here the CDR3 DNA reads TGTGCCAGCAAGAGGGACAGTGGCTCTGGAAACACCATATATTTT.

The chain carries TRBV9 and TRBJ1-6; 11 nucleotides agree with TRBD1. Per the germline V gene, CDR1 is SGDLS and CDR2 is YYNGEE. Germline trimming cut 2 bases from V and 10 bases from J; bases unmatched to any gene: 2. This CDR3 is 14 amino acids long. CDR3 amino acids: CASSVGTGGSPLHF. CDR3 in DNA: TGTGCCAGCAGCGTTGGGACAGGGGGGTCACCCCTCCACTTT. The complete variable domain, with remaining parts taken from reference TRBV9 and TRBJ1-6, reads DSGVTQTPKHLITATGQRVTLRCSPRSGDLSVYWYQQSLDQGLQFLIQYYNGEERAKGNILERFSAQQFPDLHSELNLSSLELGDSALYFCASSVGTGGSPLHFGNGTRLTVT.

The chain employs TRBV5-4 and TRBJ2-6, with 7 bases aligning to TRBD2. The CDR3 contains 17 residues. V was clipped by 2 bases and J by 3 bases; unmatched bases: 8. The germline V gene has CDR1 SGHNT and CDR2 YYREEE (reference sequence). Here the CDR3 reads CASSFGGSLGGANVLTF. CDR3 DNA sequence: TGTGCCAGCAGCTTTGGCGGGAGCTTGGGTGGGGCCAACGTCCTGACTTTC.

The V call is TRBV5-1, the J call TRBJ2-7, with D possibly being TRBD2 (5 bases). There are 15 residues in the CDR3. The V gene's germline CDR1 is SGHRS and CDR2 YFSETQ. The V end was cut by 3 bases, the J end by 3 bases, with 16 bases between. CDR3 DNA: TGCGCCAGCAGCTATTCCCCGGGATTATTCTACGAGCAGTACTTC. It is translated as CASSYSPGLFYEQYF.

This sequence joins TRBV11-2 and TRBJ2-7; TRBD2 matches 7 bases. CDR3 size: 13 residues. V gave up 6 bases and J gave up 5 bases; unmatched junction bases: 7. CDR1 SGHAT and CDR2 FQNNGV come from the germline V gene. The CDR3 DNA is TGTGCCAGCAGACCGAGCGGGACCCACGAGCAGTACTTC. Encoded protein: CASRPSGTHEQYF.

V gene TRBV7-9 combines with J gene TRBJ2-7, with 9 bases aligning to TRBD1. The germline gives CDR1 SEHNR, CDR2 FQNEAQ (reference sequence). The CDR3 extends over 15 amino acids. V lost 5 bases and J lost 6; bases outside the gene matches: 11. The CDR3: CASSIPGTGMAEQYF. The CDR3 region has the DNA TGTGCCAGCAGCATCCCGGGGACAGGGATGGCCGAGCAGTACTTC. Full variable domain (rest looked up from reference TRBV7-9 and TRBJ2-7): DTGVSQNPRHKITKRGQNVTFRCDPISEHNRLYWYRQTLGQGPEFLTYFQNEAQLEKSRLLSDRFSAERPKGSFSTLEIQRTEQGDSAMYLCASSIPGTGMAEQYFGPGTRLTVT.

The chain couples TRBV11-2 to TRBJ2-5; TRBD2 agrees at 13 bases. The CDR3 is 15 amino acids. Germline values: CDR1 SGHAT, CDR2 FQNNGV. Losses at the gene ends were 3 bases for V and 4 bases for J; bases not matched to a gene: 2. The CDR3 spells CASSFGLAGVETQYF. The CDR3, as DNA: TGTGCCAGCAGCTTCGGACTAGCGGGAGTAGAGACCCAGTACTTC. The full variable domain, its missing parts supplied by reference TRBV11-2 and TRBJ2-5, is EAGVAQSPRYKIIEKRQSVAFWCNPISGHATLYWYQQILGQGPKLLIQFQNNGVVDDSQLPKDRFSAERLKGVDSTLKIQPAKLEDSAVYLCASSFGLAGVETQYFGPGTRLLVL.

This clone was found a few times. This rearrangement joins TRBV18 to TRBJ1-6; D might be TRBD1 (6 bases). Trimming took 1 base from V and 9 from J, leaving 19 bases between them. Germline CDR1 is KGHSH and CDR2 is LQKENI. This CDR3 has 17 amino acids. The CDR3 is CASSPLSTGGTASPLHF. In nucleotides, the CDR3 is TGTGCCAGCTCACCACTTTCGACAGGTGGAACCGCTTCACCCCTCCACTTT.